The 5 T cell receptor beta chains in this list originate from one sample, sequenced in a study of Graves' ophthalmopathy and Graves' hyperthyroidism. Amplification of the TCR beta CDR3 regions used RNA transcripts (as template). Investigators did first-round RT-PCR with HTBI primers, then second-round multiplex PCR. TCRdb reprocessed the multiplex PCR reads with MiXCR, giving one entry per CDR3 protein. Among about 740,000 distinct CDR3 sequences listed, roughly two fifths were seen once. Input material: peripheral blood. These receptors all stem from an adult man with Graves' ophthalmopathy.

V is TRBV20-1 and J is TRBJ1-2; 8 nucleotides agree with TRBD1. The CDR3 is made up of 14 amino acids. Germline CDR1 reads DFQATT; CDR2 reads SNEGSKA (reference sequence). J gave up 8 bases and V 1 base, and 9 bases lay outside the gene matches. The CDR3 nucleotides are TGCAGTGCTAGAGCAACAGGGGGAGGTGGGGGCTACACCTTC. Translation: CSARATGGGGGYTF.

In the case of this clonotype: Given a much more abundant clone one base away, this may be a read error. This chain links TRBV2 with TRBJ1-6; 8 bases map to TRBD1. The CDR3 contains 15 residues. The germline V gene has CDR1 SNHLY and CDR2 FYNNEI. J gave up 10 bases and V 3 bases, and 8 bases lay outside the gene matches. The CDR3 loop is CASSDGQGVGSPLHF. CDR3 DNA sequence: TGTGCCAGCAGTGATGGACAGGGAGTGGGATCACCCCTCCACTTT. Looking up the rest from reference TRBV2 and TRBJ1-6 gives the full variable domain: EPEVTQTPSHQVTQMGQEVILRCVPISNHLYFYWYRQILGQKVEFLVSFYNNEISEKSEIFDDQFSVERPDGSNFTLKIRSTKLEDSAMYFCASSDGQGVGSPLHFGNGTRLTVT.

The chain's CDR3 is CASSRGGGTQANYGYTF. The DNA for the CDR3 is TGTGCCAGCTCACGAGGTGGGGGAACTCAAGCTAACTATGGCTACACCTTC. This rearrangement joins TRBV18 to TRBJ1-2, with D maybe TRBD1 (5 bases). The length of the CDR3 is 17 residues. Per the germline V gene, CDR1 is KGHSH and CDR2 is LQKENI. Trimming shortened V by 4 bases and J by 0 bases, and 18 bases separated the two germline ends.

This clonotype has ten or more counts. The chain combines TRBV19 with TRBJ1-1; 7 bases align to TRBD1. The V gene's germline CDR1 is LNHDA and CDR2 SQIVND (reference sequence). CDR3 length: 15 amino acids. V was pared by 4 bases and J by 3 bases, with 8 bases of the junction left unmatched. The CDR3 reads CASSRHRGEDTEAFF. The CDR3 region has the DNA TGTGCCAGTAGTAGACACAGGGGAGAGGACACTGAAGCTTTCTTT.

This clonotype was seen only a few times. The chain has TRBV20-1 and TRBJ2-3; D is undetermined. This CDR3 is built from 15 residues. CDR1 DFQATT and CDR2 SNEGSKA come from the germline V gene (reference sequence). Trimming left V 5 bases short and J 4 bases short, with 19 bases between. The CDR3 bases are TGCAGTGCTGTACAACCTACGAGCGCTGCAGATACGCAGTATTTT. Its protein is CSAVQPTSAADTQYF.